This TCR beta chain is drawn from a study of cytomegalovirus exposure and HLA in healthy donors. Healthy people donating bone marrow made up the donors. Trimming pared 5 bases from V and 3 bases from J, leaving 14 bases between. CDR3 length: 15 residues. Germline-derived CDR1 and CDR2 are SGHTA and FQGNSA. Vbeta (60) and Jbeta (13) primers were used in the PCR. Sequencing used immunoSEQ multiplex PCR; TCRdb keeps in-frame clones, though not all of them. Among hundreds of thousands of clones listed, roughly two thirds were seen once. The receptor was isolated from a female donor in good health and CMV-seronegative. Material for sequencing was PBMCs. V is TRBV7-2 and J is TRBJ1-5, with a tentative D call TRBD1 (6 bases). The CDR3 region is CASSAGGANNQPQHF. DNA for the CDR3: TGTGCCAGCAGCGCCGGGGGGGCGAACAATCAGCCCCAGCATTTT.